Listed below are T cell receptor beta chains from one sample, sequenced in a study of blood T cell repertoires in COVID-19. This table comes from immunoSEQ multiplex PCR, and its TCRdb copy is limited to in-frame clones, with some not included. The sample consists of 200,000 to 250,000 clones, about 79% of them appearing once. The source material was PBMCs or T cells enriched from blood (not recorded which). These receptors were collected from a woman aged 40 to 55 with acute COVID-19. Both conserved end residues are part of each CDR3. D genes are given only for firm matches. Where a row states a size, it is once, few, many or the class of an expanded clone; other rows omit it.

cdr3_nt: TGTGCCAGTAGTAGTCCGGGTCGTTACGTGGAGCAGTACTTC
cdr3_aa: CASSSPGRYVEQYF
clone_size: .
d_call: .
j_call: TRBJ2-7
v_call: TRBV19

cdr3_nt: TGTGCCAGCAGCCCTGAAGACAGTAGGTTCTCTGAAGCTTTCTTT
cdr3_aa: CASSPEDSRFSEAFF
clone_size: .
d_call: .
j_call: TRBJ1-1
v_call: TRBV7-9

cdr3_nt: TGTGCCAGCAGCCGACCGCGGGGGGGAGATAGCTATGGCTACACCTTC
cdr3_aa: CASSRPRGGDSYGYTF
clone_size: .
d_call: .
j_call: TRBJ1-2
v_call: TRBV4-2

cdr3_nt: TGTGCCAGTATCTACAGCAATCAGCCCCAGCATTTT
cdr3_aa: CASIYSNQPQHF
clone_size: .
d_call: .
j_call: TRBJ1-5
v_call: TRBV19

cdr3_nt: TGTGCCAGCAGCTTACAGGCGCCTGGCTACGAGCAGTACTTC
cdr3_aa: CASSLQAPGYEQYF
clone_size: .
d_call: .
j_call: TRBJ2-7
v_call: TRBV7-9

cdr3_nt: TGTGCCAGCAGCCCACTCCCGGGACAGGGGTTCCTGTATGGCTACACCTTC
cdr3_aa: CASSPLPGQGFLYGYTF
clone_size: .
d_call: TRBD1
j_call: TRBJ1-2
v_call: TRBV27

cdr3_nt: TGTGCCAGCAGTTACAGGACAGGCACCGGGGAGCTGTTTTTT
cdr3_aa: CASSYRTGTGELFF
clone_size: .
d_call: TRBD1
j_call: TRBJ2-2
v_call: TRBV6-2/TRBV6-3

cdr3_nt: TGTGCCAGCAGCCCCCAGGGGGGACCCTTCTATGGCTACACCTTC
cdr3_aa: CASSPQGGPFYGYTF
clone_size: .
d_call: TRBD1
j_call: TRBJ1-2
v_call: TRBV7-9

cdr3_nt: TGTGCCACCAGCAGCTTCGGCAGGGGTTCCTACAATGAGCAGTTCTTC
cdr3_aa: CATSSFGRGSYNEQFF
clone_size: .
d_call: .
j_call: TRBJ2-1
v_call: TRBV15

cdr3_nt: TGTGCCAGCAGTTTCACCGGGACAGACTACAATGAGCAGTTCTTC
cdr3_aa: CASSFTGTDYNEQFF
clone_size: .
d_call: TRBD1
j_call: TRBJ2-1
v_call: TRBV6-2/TRBV6-3

cdr3_nt: TGTGCCAGCAGCTTAGCGCTGTCAGGGGGCCCTCAGCCCCAGCATTTT
cdr3_aa: CASSLALSGGPQPQHF
clone_size: .
d_call: TRBD1
j_call: TRBJ1-5
v_call: TRBV7-8

cdr3_nt: TGCAGTGCTAGTCCTCCCGGGACTAGCGGGGGGGGCACAGATACGCAGTATTTT
cdr3_aa: CSASPPGTSGGGTDTQYF
clone_size: .
d_call: TRBD2
j_call: TRBJ2-3
v_call: TRBV20-1

cdr3_nt: TGTGCCACTTCCCACGGGGGGGCGTATCAGCCCCAGCATTTT
cdr3_aa: CATSHGGAYQPQHF
clone_size: .
d_call: .
j_call: TRBJ1-5
v_call: TRBV19

cdr3_nt: TGTGCCAGCAGCCCGAGGGGGGGGCGGGAATATGGCTACACCTTC
cdr3_aa: CASSPRGGREYGYTF
clone_size: .
d_call: .
j_call: TRBJ1-2
v_call: TRBV13

cdr3_nt: TGTGCCACCATAGACAGACAGGGAGTTGGGACCCAGTACTTC
cdr3_aa: CATIDRQGVGTQYF
clone_size: .
d_call: TRBD1
j_call: TRBJ2-5
v_call: TRBV25-1

cdr3_nt: TGCGCCAGCAGCTTGGGACTATTTTCCTACACCGGGGAGCTGTTTTTT
cdr3_aa: CASSLGLFSYTGELFF
clone_size: .
d_call: .
j_call: TRBJ2-2
v_call: TRBV5-1

cdr3_nt: TGCGCCAGCAGCTTGTGGGTAGGGGGAGGCACAGATACGCAGTATTTT
cdr3_aa: CASSLWVGGGTDTQYF
clone_size: .
d_call: .
j_call: TRBJ2-3
v_call: TRBV5-1

cdr3_nt: TGTGCCAGCAGCCTTAACAGGGACACTGAAGCTTTCTTT
cdr3_aa: CASSLNRDTEAFF
clone_size: .
d_call: .
j_call: TRBJ1-1
v_call: TRBV7-3

cdr3_nt: TGCGCCAGCAGAACCGGACAGGGAGGTGGTGCTGGAAACACCATATATTTT
cdr3_aa: CASRTGQGGGAGNTIYF
clone_size: many
d_call: TRBD1
j_call: TRBJ1-3
v_call: TRBV10-2

cdr3_nt: TGTGCCTGGAGCGGACTAGGGGGAACCGGGGAGCTGTTTTTT
cdr3_aa: CAWSGLGGTGELFF
clone_size: .
d_call: .
j_call: TRBJ2-2
v_call: TRBV30

cdr3_nt: TGTGCCGTAATGGAGGGGAAAGAGTATGGCTACACCTTC
cdr3_aa: CAVMEGKEYGYTF
clone_size: .
d_call: .
j_call: TRBJ1-2
v_call: TRBV12-3/TRBV12-4

cdr3_nt: TGTGCCAGCAGTGTAGGACAGACAACCAATTCACCCCTCCACTTT
cdr3_aa: CASSVGQTTNSPLHF
clone_size: .
d_call: .
j_call: TRBJ1-6
v_call: TRBV2

cdr3_nt: TGTGCCAGCAGTCGCGGGGGGTCCCCTCACTACGAGCAGTACTTC
cdr3_aa: CASSRGGSPHYEQYF
clone_size: .
d_call: TRBD2
j_call: TRBJ2-7
v_call: TRBV27

cdr3_nt: TGTGCCAGTAGTACTGACAGGGACACCGGGGAGCTGTTTTTT
cdr3_aa: CASSTDRDTGELFF
clone_size: .
d_call: TRBD1
j_call: TRBJ2-2
v_call: TRBV19

cdr3_nt: TGCGCCAGCAGCCGTGAGGGCCAGCTCTATGGCTACACCTTC
cdr3_aa: CASSREGQLYGYTF
clone_size: once
d_call: .
j_call: TRBJ1-2
v_call: TRBV5-1

cdr3_nt: TGTGGACACGTATGGACTGAAGCTTTCTTT
cdr3_aa: CGHVWTEAFF
clone_size: .
d_call: .
j_call: TRBJ1-1
v_call: TRBV28

cdr3_nt: TGTGCCAGCAGCCAAAACGGGGGGCAGGGGGCCAACGTCCTGACTTTC
cdr3_aa: CASSQNGGQGANVLTF
clone_size: .
d_call: .
j_call: TRBJ2-6
v_call: TRBV4-2

cdr3_nt: TGTGCCAGCAGTGACCCCGTCCAGAACTATAATTCACCCCTCCACTTT
cdr3_aa: CASSDPVQNYNSPLHF
clone_size: .
d_call: .
j_call: TRBJ1-6
v_call: TRBV25-1

cdr3_nt: TGTGCCAGCAGCGTAGACAGGGGGGGCTCCTACAATGAGCAGTTCTTC
cdr3_aa: CASSVDRGGSYNEQFF
clone_size: few
d_call: TRBD1
j_call: TRBJ2-1
v_call: TRBV7-9

cdr3_nt: TGTGCCAGCAGCCTAACAGGGTTGAGCAATCAGCCCCAGCATTTT
cdr3_aa: CASSLTGLSNQPQHF
clone_size: .
d_call: .
j_call: TRBJ1-5
v_call: TRBV7-2

cdr3_nt: TGTGCCAGCTTAGCGGGTGGCTTAGGAGGGAGCGAGCAGTACTTC
cdr3_aa: CASLAGGLGGSEQYF
clone_size: .
d_call: TRBD2
j_call: TRBJ2-7
v_call: TRBV2

cdr3_nt: TGTGCCAGCAGTTCCTACAGGGATTATCAGCCCCAGCATTTT
cdr3_aa: CASSSYRDYQPQHF
clone_size: once
d_call: .
j_call: TRBJ1-5
v_call: TRBV28

cdr3_nt: TGTGCCAGCAGCTTAGGGGACAGGGGGCGCAGCCCCGGGGCCAACGTCCTGACTTTC
cdr3_aa: CASSLGDRGRSPGANVLTF
clone_size: .
d_call: TRBD1
j_call: TRBJ2-6
v_call: TRBV7-6

cdr3_nt: TGTGCCATCAGTGAGTGGGGTAGCGACCCAGCCAATGAGCAGTTCTTC
cdr3_aa: CAISEWGSDPANEQFF
clone_size: .
d_call: .
j_call: TRBJ2-1
v_call: TRBV10-3

cdr3_nt: TGTGCCAGCAGTTTATTCAGGGGTCGGCAGGGCGGGGAGCTGTTTTTT
cdr3_aa: CASSLFRGRQGGELFF
clone_size: .
d_call: .
j_call: TRBJ2-2
v_call: TRBV28

cdr3_nt: TGTGCCAGCAGCCAAGAGCAGGGCCGCTACACCTTC
cdr3_aa: CASSQEQGRYTF
clone_size: .
d_call: .
j_call: TRBJ1-2
v_call: TRBV3-1/TRBV3-2

cdr3_nt: TGTGCCAGCAGCCGGTCCCAGAGCGGATCCTACAATGAGCAGTTCTTC
cdr3_aa: CASSRSQSGSYNEQFF
clone_size: .
d_call: .
j_call: TRBJ2-1
v_call: TRBV4-2

cdr3_nt: TGTGCCAGCAGCTTAGGGACAGTTAATGAAAAACTGTTTTTT
cdr3_aa: CASSLGTVNEKLFF
clone_size: many
d_call: .
j_call: TRBJ1-4
v_call: TRBV7-8

cdr3_nt: TGTGCCAGCAGCACACGACAGGGCTGGGACACTGAAGCTTTCTTT
cdr3_aa: CASSTRQGWDTEAFF
clone_size: .
d_call: TRBD1
j_call: TRBJ1-1
v_call: TRBV7-2

cdr3_nt: TGTGCCAGCAGCCCTTTGGGGCCTCCTACAGATACGCAGTATTTT
cdr3_aa: CASSPLGPPTDTQYF
clone_size: .
d_call: .
j_call: TRBJ2-3
v_call: TRBV28

cdr3_nt: TGTGCCAGCACCCATGATTCGGGGGGCTACACCTTC
cdr3_aa: CASTHDSGGYTF
clone_size: .
d_call: .
j_call: TRBJ1-2
v_call: TRBV7-9